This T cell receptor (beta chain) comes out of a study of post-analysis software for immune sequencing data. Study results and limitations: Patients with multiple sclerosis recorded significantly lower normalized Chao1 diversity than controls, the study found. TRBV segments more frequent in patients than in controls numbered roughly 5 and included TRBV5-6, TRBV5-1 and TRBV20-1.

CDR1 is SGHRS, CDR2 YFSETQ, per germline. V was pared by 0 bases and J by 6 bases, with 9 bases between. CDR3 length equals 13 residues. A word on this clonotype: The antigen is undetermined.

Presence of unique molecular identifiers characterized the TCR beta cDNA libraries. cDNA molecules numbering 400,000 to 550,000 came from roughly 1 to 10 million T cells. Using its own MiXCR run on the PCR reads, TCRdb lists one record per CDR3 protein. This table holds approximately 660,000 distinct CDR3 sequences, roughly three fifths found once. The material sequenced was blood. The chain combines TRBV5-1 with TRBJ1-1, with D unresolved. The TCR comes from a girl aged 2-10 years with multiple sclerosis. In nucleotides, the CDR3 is TGCGCCAGCAGCTTGGTAGGGCCTCCTGAAGCTTTCTTT. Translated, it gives CASSLVGPPEAFF.